This TCR beta chain was identified during a study of T cells in Graves' hyperthyroidism and ophthalmopathy. 10 ml of fresh peripheral blood supplied the PBMCs. RNA transcripts gave rise to amplified TCR beta CDR3 regions. The HTBI primer set drove a first-round RT-PCR of the TCR CDR3. TCRdb fed the multiplex PCR reads into MiXCR, producing one record per CDR3 protein. The sample contains roughly 550,000 distinct CDR3 sequences, about 16% of which appear only once. Concerning this clonotype itself: Antigen: not known.

Germline V lookup: CDR1 SGHTA, CDR2 FQGTGA. The CDR3 totals 13 residues. V lost 6 bases, J lost 8 bases, and 2 bases stayed unmatched. Study-level findings and limits: Ophthalmopathy onset followed model prediction by a median about seven months. Among clonotypes expanded in thyroid above 0.001, most were also found in blood.

The receptor was derived from a woman in her twenties or thirties with Graves' ophthalmopathy. The V gene is TRBV7-3, the J gene TRBJ2-1; 12 bases line up with TRBD2. The specimen was blood. In nucleotides, the CDR3 is TGTGCCAGCAGACGACTAGCGGGAGATGAGCAGTTCTTC. It codes for CASRRLAGDEQFF.